This TCR beta chain was retrieved from a study of cytomegalovirus exposure and HLA in healthy donors. With 60 Vbeta and 13 Jbeta primers, the PCR was carried out. Clones were read by immunoSEQ multiplex PCR, and TCRdb kept only the in-frame ones, dropping some. The table for this sample gives 91,000 or so clones. V dropped 5 bases and J dropped 2 bases, with 13 bases sitting between them. The CDR3 has 14 amino acids. Germline V gives CDR1 LNHDA, CDR2 SQIVND (reference sequence). The chain combines TRBV19 with TRBJ2-7, with D perhaps TRBD2 (6 bases). The sequencing input was PBMCs. The clonotype was recovered from a woman in her twenties or thirties in good health and CMV-seronegative. The CDR3 DNA reads as TGTGCCAGTAGTTCCATCCGGGGGACCTACGAGCAGTACTTC. Translation: CASSSIRGTYEQYF.